This entry lists 2 T cell receptor beta chains sequenced from one sample in a study of breast tumors, draining lymph nodes, adjacent tissues (dated by TCRdb to between 2015 and 2016). The library came from multiplex PCR. The sequencer listed for this sample is Illumina HiSeq 2000. The raw public reads went through TCRdb reprocessing: fastp at Q25, MiXCR clone calling, in-frame beta chains kept. Every distinct CDR3 protein forms one entry, paired with its most common genes and DNA. The sample includes some 140,000 distinct CDR3 sequences, with about 22% observed a single time. About 2.4% of the sample is taken by the ten largest. Lymph node samples came from the axillary draining lymph nodes of breast cancer patients. Sequenced sample: axillary lymph node tissue. These receptors were obtained from a female donor with breast cancer. Some clones in this sample may be carry-over from other donors' samples.

This clonotype was recorded many times. The chain uses TRBV7-3 and TRBJ2-1; 7 positions agree with TRBD2. Germline lookup yields CDR1 SGHTA and CDR2 FQGTGA. The CDR3 is made up of 15 amino acids. The V gene end was trimmed by 0 bases and the J gene end by 1 base; junction bases not matched to a gene: 0. The CDR3 region has the DNA TGTGCCAGCAGCTTAACGCGGGAGTCCTACAATGAGCAGTTCTTC. This sequence encodes CASSLTRESYNEQFF.

This clonotype was seen at least ten times. The gene calls are TRBV9 and TRBJ2-7; possible D gene TRBD1, 5 bases. V lost 2 bases and J lost 3, with 24 bases in between. This CDR3 is built from 18 residues. The germline V gene encodes CDR1 SGDLS and CDR2 YYNGEE. CDR3 DNA sequence: TGTGCCAGCAGCGTCAATGGAAACCTCGGACAACCGGTCTACGAGCAGTACTTC. Amino acids: CASSVNGNLGQPVYEQYF.